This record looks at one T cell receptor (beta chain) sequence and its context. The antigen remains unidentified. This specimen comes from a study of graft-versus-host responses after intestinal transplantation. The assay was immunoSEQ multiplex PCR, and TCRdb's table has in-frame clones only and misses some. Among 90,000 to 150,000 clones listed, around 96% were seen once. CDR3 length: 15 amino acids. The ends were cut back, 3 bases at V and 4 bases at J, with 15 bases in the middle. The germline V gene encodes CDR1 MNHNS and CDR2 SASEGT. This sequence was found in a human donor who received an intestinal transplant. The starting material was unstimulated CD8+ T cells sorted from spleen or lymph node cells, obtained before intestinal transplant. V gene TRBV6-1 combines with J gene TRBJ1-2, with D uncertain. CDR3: CASSDSPLPGYGYTF. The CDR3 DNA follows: TGTGCCAGCAGTGATAGTCCCCTGCCGGGCTATGGCTACACCTTC.